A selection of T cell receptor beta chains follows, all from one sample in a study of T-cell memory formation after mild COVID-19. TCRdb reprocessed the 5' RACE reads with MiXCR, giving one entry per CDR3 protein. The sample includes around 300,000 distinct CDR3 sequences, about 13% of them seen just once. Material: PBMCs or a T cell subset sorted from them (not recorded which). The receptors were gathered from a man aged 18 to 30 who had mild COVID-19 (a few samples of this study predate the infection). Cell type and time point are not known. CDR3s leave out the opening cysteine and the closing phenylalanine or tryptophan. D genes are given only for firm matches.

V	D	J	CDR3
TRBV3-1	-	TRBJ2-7	ASSQDSRGGEQY
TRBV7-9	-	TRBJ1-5	ASSTEVQPQH
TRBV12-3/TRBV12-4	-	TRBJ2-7	ASSLGRSSYEQY
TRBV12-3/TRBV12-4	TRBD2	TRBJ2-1	ASTVAGGRDNEQF
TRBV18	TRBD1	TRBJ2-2	ASSQDRVGYTGELF
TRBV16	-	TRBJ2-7	ASSQYRRGGTYEQY
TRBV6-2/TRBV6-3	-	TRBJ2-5	ASDGGETQY
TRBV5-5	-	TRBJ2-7	ASSLPLLSYEQY
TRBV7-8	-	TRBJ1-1	ASSSGLIEAF
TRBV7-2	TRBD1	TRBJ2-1	ASRYDRGGYNEQF
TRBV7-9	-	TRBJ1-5	ASSSKRPQH
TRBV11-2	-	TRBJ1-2	ASSPAGARGYT
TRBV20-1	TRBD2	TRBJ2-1	SAPKAGLRSYNEQF
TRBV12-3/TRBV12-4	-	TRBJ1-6	ASTKAGTVNSPLH
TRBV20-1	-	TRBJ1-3	SASGGSSGNTIY
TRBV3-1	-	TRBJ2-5	ASSLGARVGTQY
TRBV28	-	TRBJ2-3	ASSRPFITDTQY
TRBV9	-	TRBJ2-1	ASSVVGGNNEQF
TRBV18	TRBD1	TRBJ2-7	ASSPGQTYEQY
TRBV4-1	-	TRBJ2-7	ASSHPHGGNSYEQY
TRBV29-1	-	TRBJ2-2	SVGHGANTGELF